The next 16 T cell receptor beta chains were all read from a single sample in a study of T-cell memory formation after mild COVID-19. TCRdb used MiXCR to reprocess the 5' RACE reads, holding one entry per CDR3 protein. The sample consists of around 430,000 distinct CDR3 sequences, more than 15% of them appearing once. Sequencing used PBMCs or a T cell subset sorted from them (not recorded which). The receptors derive from a man in his late teens or twenties who had mild COVID-19 (a few samples of this study predate the infection). Cell type and time point are not known.

This clonotype was found a few times. The J gene is TRBJ2-3, the V gene TRBV7-6; 9 bases fit TRBD2. The CDR3 runs 16 residues. Unmatched junction bases numbered 9, after V lost 5 bases and J lost 3 bases. CDR1 SGHVS and CDR2 FNYEAQ come from the germline V gene. CDR3 nucleotides: TGTGCCAGCAGCCTAGATAGCGGGGGCAAAACAGATACGCAGTATTTT. Protein sequence: CASSLDSGGKTDTQYF.

This chain links TRBV5-1 with TRBJ2-5; perhaps TRBD2 as D (6 bases). Trimming shortened V by 1 base and J by 2 bases, and 9 bases separated the two germline ends. Per germline, CDR1 SGHRS and CDR2 YFSETQ. The CDR3 runs to 14 residues. The CDR3, as DNA: TGCGCCAGCAGCTTGACTAGCCCTCAAGAGACCCAGTACTTC. Its protein product is CASSLTSPQETQYF.

This clonotype came up once. This chain uses TRBV6-5 with TRBJ1-5, with D tentatively TRBD1 (5 bases). The germline V gene encodes CDR1 MNHEY and CDR2 SVGAGI. The ends were cut back, 4 bases at V and 4 bases at J, with 11 bases in the middle. The CDR3 loop spans 14 amino acids. CDR3 amino acids: CASSLYRQNQPQHF. CDR3 sequence (DNA): TGTGCCAGCAGTTTGTATAGACAGAATCAGCCCCAGCATTTT.

This clonotype has only a few counts. The genes are TRBV12-3 or TRBV12-4 and TRBJ1-3; no reliable D call. V lost 7 bases, J lost 0 bases, and 13 bases lay in between. The CDR3 totals 15 residues. The CDR3 sequence: CASMWQLHSGNTIYF. The CDR3 DNA sequence: TGTGCCAGCATGTGGCAGCTACACTCTGGAAACACCATATATTTT.

The chain links TRBV5-6 to TRBJ2-1; 7 positions match TRBD1. This CDR3 comprises 18 residues. Trimming removed 0 bases from V and 0 bases from J; junction bases left unmatched: 9. Germline V gives CDR1 SGHDT, CDR2 YYEEEE. The CDR3 loop reads CASSLGQGVPYSYNEQFF. CDR3 coding DNA: TGTGCCAGCAGCTTGGGACAGGGAGTTCCCTACTCCTACAATGAGCAGTTCTTC.

The CDR3 bases are TGCAGTGCTCCGCGGGGGGCGGTAGAGACCCAGTACTTC. This encodes CSAPRGAVETQYF. V gene TRBV20-1 combines with J gene TRBJ2-5; 8 bases align to TRBD2. V shed 5 bases, J shed 4 bases, and the junction held 6 bases outside the gene matches. CDR1 is DFQATT, CDR2 SNEGSKA, per germline (reference sequence). CDR3 size: 13 residues.

This clonotype has ten or more counts. The chain combines TRBV7-9 with TRBJ2-7, with 10 nucleotides matching TRBD2. Germline V CDR1 and CDR2: SEHNR, FQNEAQ (reference sequence). J was trimmed by 5 bases and V by 5 bases; bases with no gene match: 9. The CDR3 has 15 amino acids. This CDR3 is CASSRSGGAGNEQYV. The CDR3 DNA reads TGTGCCAGCAGCAGGAGCGGGGGGGCCGGGAACGAGCAGTACGTC.

V and J are TRBV18 and TRBJ1-3, with 8 positions matching TRBD1. The CDR3 covers 14 residues. V shed 7 bases and J 2 bases; nucleotides not matched to a gene: 4. Germline lookup yields CDR1 KGHSH and CDR2 LQKENI. CDR3 DNA: TGTGCCAGCTTTTCGGACAGGGCTGGAAACACCATATATTTT. Translating it yields CASFSDRAGNTIYF.

This clonotype was counted a few times. The chain links TRBV12-3 or TRBV12-4 to TRBJ1-2; 8 positions match TRBD1. Trimming removed 7 bases from V and 4 bases from J; junction bases left unmatched: 11. The CDR3 is 15 residues long. Here the CDR3 DNA reads TGTGCCAGCACCCCCGGACAGGGCGAATTCTATGGCTACACCTTC. Its protein is CASTPGQGEFYGYTF.

This clonotype was recorded at least ten times. This chain uses TRBV7-9 with TRBJ2-7, with 9 bases lining up with TRBD1. CDR1 is SEHNR and CDR2 is FQNEAQ in the germline V gene (reference sequence). V was pared by 5 bases and J by 3 bases, with 5 bases of the junction left unmatched. This CDR3 region has 14 residues. Here the CDR3 reads CASSPRDRVYEQYV. The CDR3 coding sequence is TGTGCCAGCAGCCCCCGGGACAGGGTCTACGAGCAGTACGTC.

This clonotype has more than one count but fewer than ten. The rearrangement uses TRBV7-9 and TRBJ1-5; D gene uncertain. The CDR3 is 12 amino acids. Germline V gives CDR1 SEHNR, CDR2 FQNEAQ (reference sequence). V was pared by 1 base and J by 6 bases, with 4 bases between. The DNA of the CDR3 is TGTGCCAGCAGCTTAGGTACTCAGCCCCAGCATTTT. Translated: CASSLGTQPQHF.

This clonotype was observed a few times. The J gene is TRBJ1-2, the V gene TRBV6-2 or TRBV6-3; no clear D. CDR3 length: 13 amino acids. The V gene lost 6 bases and the J gene lost 3 bases, with 11 bases spanning the gap. Germline lookup yields CDR1 MNHEY and CDR2 SVGEGT. As DNA, the CDR3 is TGTGCCAGCAGCTACGACCCGGACTATGGCTACACCTTC. It specifies CASSYDPDYGYTF.

This clonotype was picked up many times. J is TRBJ2-7 and V is TRBV21-1; the D call of TRBD1 is as the table states it, not checked on the DNA. TRBV21-1 is tagged as a pseudogene. This CDR3 is 16 amino acids long. The CDR3 region has the DNA TGTGCCAGCAGCAAAGATCGGGAACGGATGACCTACGAGCAGTACGTC. This translates into CASSKDRERMTYEQYV.

The gene calls are TRBV3-1 and TRBJ2-2; TRBD1 agrees at 7 bases. CDR3 length: 18 residues. Germline V gene lookup returns CDR1 LGHDT and CDR2 YNNKEL (reference sequence). J lost 8 bases, V lost 4 bases, and 19 bases had no gene match. CDR3 bases: TGTGCCAGCAGCCCCTTCACGACAGGGTTTTGGGCACCGGGGGAGCTGTTTTTT. Its translation: CASSPFTTGFWAPGELFF.

CDR3: CATRHLSSYEQYF. The CDR3 DNA sequence: TGTGCCACCCGACACCTGAGTTCCTACGAGCAGTACTTC. The J gene is TRBJ2-7, the V gene TRBV6-2 or TRBV6-3; D uncertain. Germline V gene data show CDR1 as MNHEY and CDR2 as SVGEGT. V shed 10 bases and J shed 1 base, with 14 bases lying between them. CDR3 length equals 13 residues.

The rearrangement uses TRBV20-1 and TRBJ1-2, with a weak D call TRBD1 (5 bases). Per the germline V gene, CDR1 is DFQATT and CDR2 is SNEGSKA (reference sequence). The V and J ends lost 6 bases and 3 bases respectively, with 17 bases between them. The CDR3 extends over 14 amino acids. The CDR3 nucleotides are TGCAGTGCGGATCCTCGCCAGGGAGACTATGGCTACACCTTC. It translates to CSADPRQGDYGYTF.